Sequencing of this TCR beta chain was carried out in a study of blood T cell repertoires in COVID-19 (dated by TCRdb to about 2020). At the level of the whole study: Samples from collaborators originated in the United States, Italy and Spain and spanned both the acute and convalescent phases of COVID-19. The repertoires were made available in a free public database intended to serve as a resource for research on the immune response to SARS-CoV-2. The prospective study material was composed of cDNA or gDNA derived from T cells, B-cell-depleted T cells, or PBMCs. Samples came from the ongoing ImmuneRACE study (first 160 participants) plus 1,254 subjects from 6 global collaborators. Where available, HLA class I and class II types were taken from metadata supplied by the sample provider and were not determined by assay-based typing. A de-identified subject ID, COVID-19 status, age in years and sex were almost always included in the sample metadata. Subjects who had been exposed to COVID-19, were actively infected with it, or had recovered from it provided the deeply sampled blood TCRbeta repertoires that made up the dataset.

Spanning cysteine to phenylalanine, the CDR3 consists of 14 amino acids. The read is trimmed to its CDR3 DNA, 42 bases read in frame from base 1. The junction carries 12 bases between V and J, which are trimmed by 4 bases and 1 base respectively. The germline V gene gives CDR1 as SGHTS and CDR2 as YDEGEE. TCRbeta CDR3 regions were amplified from genomic DNA using the immunoSEQ Assay, a bias-controlled multiplex PCR. Turning to the authors' computational methods: Nucleated cell counts per sample were estimated from amplification of reference gene primers within the assay. To quantify the absolute abundance of each unique TCRbeta CDR3 rearrangement, sequence reads were collapsed and filtered. Productive Simpson clonality was computed per sample as the square root of Simpson's diversity index over productive rearrangements. Here the immuneACCESS table is served through TCRdb, limited to in-frame sequences with V and J called. Missing clones are a known gap in these copies; in checked studies unresolved V genes cover under half, and the rest lacks a known reason. V, J and clone size were drawn from that table, and D and trimming were deduced from the DNA. The sample table records around 210,000 clones; approximately 87% of these occur just once. In total, the top ten clones hold 0.7% to 0.95% of the sample.

The paper's findings and limits, for the study overall: How much clinical and demographic metadata was included differed by source and by participant, and the metadata was provided uncurated.

The collaborating institutions used their own protocols to collect whole blood in K2EDTA tubes. For TCRbeta analysis, collaborator samples were shipped as frozen whole blood, as isolated PBMCs, or as DNA extracted from either sample type. As for this clone: It has no known antigen specificity. One base away there is no much larger clone; base qualities are not given.

In this chain, TRBV5-8 is recombined with TRBJ2-7; the D segment cannot be called with confidence. The TCR comes from a woman in her seventies with acute or convalescent COVID-19. The specimen sequenced was peripheral blood. The CDR3 protein sequence reads: CASSLLTGSYEQYF. The nucleotides are TGTGCCAGCAGCCTATTGACGGGTTCCTACGAGCAGTACTTC. The CDR3, completed at both ends by the reference TRBV5-8 and TRBJ2-7 genes, gives the full variable domain EAGVTQSPTHLIKTRGQQATLRCSPISGHTSVYWYQQALGLGLQFLLWYDEGEERNRGNFPPRFSGRQFPNYSSELNVNALELEDSALYLCASSLLTGSYEQYFGPGTRLTVT.